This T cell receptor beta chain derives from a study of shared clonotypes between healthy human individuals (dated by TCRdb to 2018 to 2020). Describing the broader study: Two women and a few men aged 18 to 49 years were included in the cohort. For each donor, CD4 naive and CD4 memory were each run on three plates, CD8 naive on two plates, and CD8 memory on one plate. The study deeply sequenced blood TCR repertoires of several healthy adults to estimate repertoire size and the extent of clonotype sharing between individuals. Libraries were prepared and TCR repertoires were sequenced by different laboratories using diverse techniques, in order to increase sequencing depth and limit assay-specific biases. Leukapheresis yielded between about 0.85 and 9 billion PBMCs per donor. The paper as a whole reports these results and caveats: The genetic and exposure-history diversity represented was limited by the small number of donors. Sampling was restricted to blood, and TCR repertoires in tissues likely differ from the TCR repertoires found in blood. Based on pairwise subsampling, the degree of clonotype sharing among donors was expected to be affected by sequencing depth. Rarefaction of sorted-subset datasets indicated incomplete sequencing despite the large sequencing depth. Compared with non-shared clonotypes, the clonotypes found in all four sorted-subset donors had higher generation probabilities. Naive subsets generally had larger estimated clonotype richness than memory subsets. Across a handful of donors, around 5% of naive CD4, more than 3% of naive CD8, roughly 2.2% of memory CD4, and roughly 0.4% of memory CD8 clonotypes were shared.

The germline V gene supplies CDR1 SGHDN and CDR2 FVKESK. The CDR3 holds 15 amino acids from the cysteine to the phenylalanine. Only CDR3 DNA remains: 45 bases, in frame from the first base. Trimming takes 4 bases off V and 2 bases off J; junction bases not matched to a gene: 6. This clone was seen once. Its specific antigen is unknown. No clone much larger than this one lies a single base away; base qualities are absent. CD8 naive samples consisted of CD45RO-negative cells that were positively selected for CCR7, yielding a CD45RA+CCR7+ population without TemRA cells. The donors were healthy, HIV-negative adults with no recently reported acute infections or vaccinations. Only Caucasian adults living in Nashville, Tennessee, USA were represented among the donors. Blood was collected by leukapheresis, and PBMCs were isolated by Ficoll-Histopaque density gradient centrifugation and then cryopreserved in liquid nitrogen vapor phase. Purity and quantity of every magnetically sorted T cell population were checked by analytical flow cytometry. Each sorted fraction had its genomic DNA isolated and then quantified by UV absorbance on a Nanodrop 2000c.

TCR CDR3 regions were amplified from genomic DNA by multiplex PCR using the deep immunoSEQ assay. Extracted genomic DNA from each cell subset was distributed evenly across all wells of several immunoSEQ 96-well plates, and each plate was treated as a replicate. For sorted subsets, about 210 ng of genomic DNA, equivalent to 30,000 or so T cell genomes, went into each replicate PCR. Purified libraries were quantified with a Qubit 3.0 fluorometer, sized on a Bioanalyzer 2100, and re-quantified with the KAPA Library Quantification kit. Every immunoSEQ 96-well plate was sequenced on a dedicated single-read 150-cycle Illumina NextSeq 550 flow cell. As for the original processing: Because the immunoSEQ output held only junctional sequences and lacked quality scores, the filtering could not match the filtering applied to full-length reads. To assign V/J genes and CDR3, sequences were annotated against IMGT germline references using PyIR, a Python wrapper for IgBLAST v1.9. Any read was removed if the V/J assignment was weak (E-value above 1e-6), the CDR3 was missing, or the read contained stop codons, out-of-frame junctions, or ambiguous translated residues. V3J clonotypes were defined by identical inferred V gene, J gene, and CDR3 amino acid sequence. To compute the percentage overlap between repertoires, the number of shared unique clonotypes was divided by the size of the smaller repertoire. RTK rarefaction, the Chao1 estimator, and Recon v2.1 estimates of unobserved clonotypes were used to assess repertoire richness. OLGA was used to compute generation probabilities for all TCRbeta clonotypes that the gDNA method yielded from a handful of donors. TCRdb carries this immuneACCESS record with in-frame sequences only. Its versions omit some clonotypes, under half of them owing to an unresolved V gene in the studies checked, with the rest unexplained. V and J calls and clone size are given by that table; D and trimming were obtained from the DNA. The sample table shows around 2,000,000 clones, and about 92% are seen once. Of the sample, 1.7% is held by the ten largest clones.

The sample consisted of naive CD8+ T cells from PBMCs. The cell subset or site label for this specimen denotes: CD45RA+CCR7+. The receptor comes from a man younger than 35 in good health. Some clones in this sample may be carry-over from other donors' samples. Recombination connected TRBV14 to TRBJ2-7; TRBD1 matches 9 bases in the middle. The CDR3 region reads CASSRSTGGPYEQYF. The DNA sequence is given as TGTGCCAGCAGCCGGTCGACAGGGGGGCCCTACGAGCAGTACTTC.